This is a list of T cell receptor beta chains from one sample in a study of long-term antiretroviral therapy in people with HIV. Libraries were prepared by immunoSEQ multiplex PCR; TCRdb keeps only in-frame clonotypes and omits some of them. The sample has 20,000 to 30,000 clones, roughly 85% seen once. The sequences come from unsorted PBMCs, collected 1.2 years after starting antiretroviral therapy. The receptors here all came from a woman aged 40 to 50 with HIV. Each CDR3 is given with its conserved first and last residue. D genes are given only for firm matches. Only some rows state a clone size, as once, few, many or a class for expanded clones.

V: TRBV2
J: TRBJ1-2
D: TRBD1
size: once
CDR3: CASSVWDRAVGTF
DNA: TGTGCCAGCAGTGTTTGGGACAGGGCCGTCGGAACCTTC

V: TRBV7-9
J: TRBJ2-7
D: .
size: few
CDR3: CASSLQGSGEQYF
DNA: TGTGCCAGCAGCTTACAAGGCAGCGGCGAGCAGTACTTC

V: TRBV4-2
J: TRBJ1-1
D: TRBD1
size: .
CDR3: CASSQPHTTGGNTEAFF
DNA: TGTGCCAGCAGCCAACCACATACAACAGGGGGGAACACTGAAGCTTTCTTT

V: TRBV30
J: TRBJ2-1
D: .
size: .
CDR3: CAWSVGSYNEQFF
DNA: TGTGCCTGGAGTGTAGGGTCCTACAATGAGCAGTTCTTC

V: TRBV30
J: TRBJ1-1
D: .
size: .
CDR3: CAWSVLKNTEAFF
DNA: TGTGCCTGGAGTGTACTAAAGAACACTGAAGCTTTCTTT

V: TRBV5-1
J: TRBJ2-5
D: TRBD1
size: .
CDR3: CASSSQGEETQYF
DNA: TGCGCCAGCAGCTCTCAGGGGGAAGAGACCCAGTACTTC

V: TRBV7-9
J: TRBJ1-1
D: .
size: once
CDR3: CASSPSLAANTEAFF
DNA: TGTGCCAGCAGCCCCTCTCTCGCAGCGAACACTGAAGCTTTCTTT

V: TRBV4-1
J: TRBJ2-7
D: .
size: .
CDR3: CASSQQHRGFSSYEQYF
DNA: TGCGCCAGCAGCCAACAACATAGGGGATTTAGCTCCTACGAGCAGTACTTC

V: TRBV5-1
J: TRBJ1-2
D: .
size: .
CDR3: CASRQPGLTQMNYGYTF
DNA: TGCGCCAGCAGGCAGCCGGGACTAACCCAAATGAACTATGGCTACACCTTC

V: TRBV27
J: TRBJ2-3
D: .
size: once
CDR3: CASSPGAVDTQYF
DNA: TGTGCCAGCAGTCCCGGGGCGGTAGATACGCAGTATTTT

V: TRBV30
J: TRBJ1-5
D: .
size: .
CDR3: CAWRDPGGNQPQHF
DNA: TGTGCCTGGAGGGACCCCGGGGGCAATCAGCCCCAGCATTTT

V: TRBV9
J: TRBJ2-7
D: TRBD2
size: .
CDR3: CASSIFSGGYEQYF
DNA: TGTGCCAGCAGCATATTTAGCGGGGGCTACGAGCAGTACTTC

V: TRBV30
J: TRBJ2-1
D: .
size: .
CDR3: CAWKELGLNEQFF
DNA: TGTGCCTGGAAGGAATTGGGACTCAATGAGCAGTTCTTC

V: TRBV29-1
J: TRBJ2-3
D: TRBD2
size: .
CDR3: CSVEPGLGTDTQYF
DNA: TGCAGCGTTGAACCCGGACTAGGCACAGATACGCAGTATTTT

V: TRBV7-8
J: TRBJ2-7
D: .
size: .
CDR3: CASSLELAYTYEQYF
DNA: TGTGCCAGCAGCTTAGAATTGGCGTATACCTACGAGCAGTACTTC